This T cell receptor (beta chain) appears in the sequencing data of a study of beta chain features in type 1 diabetes. Study-wide background: The number of sorted cells examined across all samples was under 130,000,000.

Expressed TCRB transcripts got sequenced, as all isolated RNA was reverse transcribed. Assay used: immunoSEQ multiplex PCR; TCRdb lists only in-frame clones, some missing. The repertoire holds under 400,000 clones, with roughly 15% as singletons. Central memory, naive, regulatory and stem cell-like memory CD4+ cells were sorted by CD45RO/CCR7/CD25/CD127/CD95/CD27. V lost 4 bases, J lost 0 bases, and 11 bases lay in between. The CDR3 totals 16 residues. Germline loops: CDR1 SGHKS, CDR2 YYEKEE (reference sequence). Sequencing was performed on central memory CD4+ T cells from blood. The chain links TRBV5-5 to TRBJ2-6; the D gene is possibly TRBD1 (5 bases). This sequence originates from a man aged 25 to 40 in good health. In DNA form, the CDR3 reads TGTGCCAGCAGCCTAGACAGAATCTCTGGGGCCAACGTCCTGACTTTC. Its protein is CASSLDRISGANVLTF.